This paragraph reports one T cell receptor beta chain. The junction and the germline gene differ at one end; a read error may be behind it. This sample stems from a study of graft-versus-host responses after intestinal transplantation. The CDR3 is 16 amino acids. Germline lookup yields CDR1 MGHRA and CDR2 YSYEKL. The data were produced by immunoSEQ multiplex PCR, yet TCRdb's version contains in-frame clones alone and is incomplete. The table lists about 27,000 clones, just under 95% of them singletons. V is TRBV4-1 and J is TRBJ2-7; 10 bases match TRBD2. Sample: PBMCs, taken just over 29 days after intestinal transplant. The clonotype comes from a human patient who received an intestinal transplant, so some T cells may come from the graft donor. This chain's CDR3 is CASSQFGASGSYEQYF. The CDR3, as DNA: TGTGCCAGCAGCCAATTCGGGGCTAGCGGGAGTTACGAGCAGTACTTC.